This T cell receptor (beta chain) was profiled in a study of blood T cell repertoires in COVID-19. Study summary: Samples taken during acute and convalescent COVID-19 were collected in the United States, Italy and Spain. PBMCs, B-cell-depleted T cells, or T cells were the source of the cDNA or gDNA that made up the material.

The CDR3 extends over 14 amino acids. V was shortened by 4 bases and J by 3 bases, with 8 bases between the two germline ends. The germline CDR1 and CDR2 sequences are SGHRS and YFSETQ. Original processing methods: Reference gene primer amplification gave estimated nucleated cell counts. Profiled with immunoSEQ multiplex PCR; TCRdb holds only in-frame clones, not every one. V and J calls plus clone size are reproduced from that table; the DNA served to infer D and trimming. The sample includes about 240,000 clones, around nine tenths of them seen just once. Input material: peripheral blood. V is TRBV5-1 and J is TRBJ2-6; D is possibly TRBD2 (6 bases). The TCR originated in a woman in her seventies with active or convalescent COVID-19. The CDR3 is CASSGGLGANVLTF. The DNA for the CDR3 is TGCGCCAGCAGCGGGGGACTTGGGGCCAACGTCCTGACTTTC.